This passage covers 18 T cell receptor beta chains from one sample sequenced in a study of Ad26.COV2.S vaccination and SARS-CoV-2 variants. Clones were read by immunoSEQ multiplex PCR, and TCRdb kept only the in-frame ones, dropping some. Among about 350,000 clones listed, roughly 89% were seen once. The treatment is: some 20 received Ad26.COV2.S at low or high dose, single or two shots; several received placebo; per-sample allocation not given. Following the first vaccine or placebo injection, samples were taken on day 63. Material: peripheral blood, obtained in a trial of Ad26.COV2.S vaccine versus placebo. The receptors derive from a person aged 18-60 years who received the Ad26.COV2.S COVID-19 vaccine or a placebo.

This clone has a handful of counts. J is TRBJ1-5 and V is TRBV3-1 (or the pseudogene TRBV3-2), with 8 nucleotides matching TRBD1. CDR1 and CDR2 (germline): LGHDT, YNNKEL (reference sequence). This CDR3 has 15 amino acids. V shed 4 bases, J shed 2 bases, and the junction held 4 bases outside the gene matches. The CDR3 DNA reads as TGTGCCAGCAGCCTCGGACAGGGAGGCAATCAGCCCCAGCATTTT. This encodes CASSLGQGGNQPQHF.

This chain connects TRBV19 to TRBJ2-7, with 10 bases fitting TRBD2. J gave up 3 bases and V 5 bases, and 7 bases lay outside the gene matches. Germline values: CDR1 LNHDA, CDR2 SQIVND (reference sequence). This CDR3 region has 15 residues. This CDR3 is CASSPSGRAIYEQYF. CDR3 in DNA: TGTGCCAGTAGTCCGAGCGGGAGGGCCATCTACGAGCAGTACTTC. Drawing the rest from reference TRBV19 and TRBJ2-7, the complete variable domain is DGGITQSPKYLFRKEGQNVTLSCEQNLNHDAMYWYRQDPGQGLRLIYYSQIVNDFQKGDIAEGYSVSREKKESFPLTVTSAQKNPTAFYLCASSPSGRAIYEQYFGPGTRLTVT.

V usage is TRBV18 and J usage is TRBJ2-2; 8 nucleotides align to TRBD1. CDR1 and CDR2 from the germline V gene are KGHSH and LQKENI. This CDR3 contains 16 residues. J gave up 4 bases and V 3 bases, and 7 bases lay outside the gene matches. CDR3 in amino acids: CASSPPGTGFTGELFF. DNA of the CDR3: TGTGCCAGCTCACCCCCCGGGACAGGCTTCACCGGGGAGCTGTTTTTT.

The chain is built from TRBV7-9 and TRBJ2-5; tentative D call: TRBD2 (6 bases). V lost 4 bases and J 5 bases, leaving 14 bases between the germline ends. The CDR3 is 14 residues long. Germline V gives CDR1 SEHNR, CDR2 FQNEAQ (reference sequence). CDR3 sequence (DNA): TGTGCCAGCAGCTCCGTCCCGGGGACTGAGACCCAGTACTTC. Its translation: CASSSVPGTETQYF. Using reference TRBV7-9 and TRBJ2-5 for the parts outside the CDR3, the full variable domain is DTGVSQNPRHKITKRGQNVTFRCDPISEHNRLYWYRQTLGQGPEFLTYFQNEAQLEKSRLLSDRFSAERPKGSFSTLEIQRTEQGDSAMYLCASSSVPGTETQYFGPGTRLLVL.

This clone was seen just once. The rearrangement uses TRBV4-1 and TRBJ1-1; tentative D call: TRBD1 (6 bases). This CDR3 is 15 amino acids long. Trimming stripped 6 bases from V and 0 bases from J, with 14 bases between. In germline, CDR1 is MGHRA, CDR2 YSYEKL. The CDR3 DNA reads TGCGCCAGCAGATCAATGACAGGAGTGAACACTGAAGCTTTCTTT. It yields the protein CASRSMTGVNTEAFF.

The genes are TRBV24-1 and TRBJ2-3; 7 nucleotides line up with TRBD2. CDR3 size: 11 residues. Germline values: CDR1 KGHDR, CDR2 SFDVKD. Trimming at V came to 4 bases and at J to 10 bases, leaving 1 base not matched to a gene. CDR3 region: CATSEGGSQYF. CDR3 DNA sequence: TGTGCCACCAGTGAGGGGGGGTCGCAGTATTTT.

This chain uses TRBV7-8 with TRBJ2-1; 13 bases map to TRBD2. The CDR3 loop spans 18 amino acids. Losses at the gene ends were 3 bases for V and 6 bases for J; bases not matched to a gene: 11. CDR1 SGHVS and CDR2 FQNEAQ come from the germline V gene. CDR3 region: CASSFSVGLAGMGNEQFF. The DNA for the CDR3 is TGTGCCAGCAGCTTTAGTGTGGGACTAGCGGGAATGGGCAATGAGCAGTTCTTC.

This sequence joins TRBV23-1 and TRBJ2-3; 7 positions agree with TRBD2. TRBV23-1 falls under the ORF class, with uncertain function. The CDR3 is 17 amino acids. The ends lost 6 bases at V and 2 bases at J; junction bases unmatched: 14. CDR3 sequence: CASRHFGGKPTTDTQYF. The CDR3 coding sequence is TGCGCCAGCAGGCACTTCGGGGGGAAACCCACCACAGATACGCAGTATTTT.

For the CDR3, the DNA is TGTGCCAGCAGCTTAGTCGGAGGGAATCAGCCCCAGCATTTT. Amino acids: CASSLVGGNQPQHF. This chain uses TRBV7-9 with TRBJ1-5; the D is unclear. In germline, CDR1 is SEHNR, CDR2 FQNEAQ (reference sequence). Trimming pared 1 base from V and 4 bases from J, leaving 8 bases between. CDR3 length: 14 residues.

This chain links TRBV10-3 with TRBJ2-1, with TRBD2 identical over 7 bases. The CDR3 consists of 15 residues. The junction had 14 bases not matched to a gene; V was cut back by 8 bases and J by 7 bases. Per the germline V gene, CDR1 is ENHRY and CDR2 is SYGVKD. Here the CDR3 DNA reads TGTGCCATCGGGGGGGTGCTCGAAGGAAGGAATGAGCAGTTCTTC. Its protein is CAIGGVLEGRNEQFF.

This clone has only a few counts. The chain combines TRBV7-6 with TRBJ2-2; D may match TRBD1 or TRBD2 (6 bases each). CDR1 and CDR2 from the germline V gene are SGHVS and FNYEAQ. The CDR3 extends over 15 amino acids. Trimming took 1 base from V and 7 from J, leaving 13 bases between them. CDR3 nucleotides: TGTGCCAGCAGCTTAGAGGGGGGAATTCACGGGGAGCTGTTTTTT. This codes for CASSLEGGIHGELFF.

This chain joins TRBV3-1 (or the pseudogene TRBV3-2) and TRBJ1-4; 8 bases are a match to TRBD1. The junction had 3 bases not matched to a gene; V was cut back by 1 base and J by 5 bases. The length of the CDR3 is 15 residues. Germline CDR1 and CDR2: LGHDT and YNNKEL (reference sequence). The CDR3 region has the DNA TGTGCCAGCAGCCAAGCCGGGACAGGAAATGAAAAACTGTTTTTT. This sequence encodes CASSQAGTGNEKLFF.

Regarding this clone: This sample also contains other DNA sequences that code for the same CDR3. This chain uses TRBV6-5 with TRBJ1-1, with a possible D match to TRBD1 (5 bases). The CDR3 spans 12 residues. Germline CDR1 is MNHEY and CDR2 is SVGAGI. The ends were cut back, 4 bases at V and 2 bases at J, with 5 bases in the middle. CDR3 amino acids: CASSWGNTEAFF. The CDR3, as DNA: TGTGCCAGCAGTTGGGGCAACACTGAAGCTTTCTTT.

The chain carries TRBV10-1 and TRBJ1-4; possibly TRBD1 for D (5 bases). The V gene lost 8 bases and the J gene lost 7 bases, with 17 bases spanning the gap. Germline V gene sequence: CDR1 WNHNN, CDR2 SYGVQD (reference sequence). This CDR3 has 14 residues. As DNA, the CDR3 is TGCGCCAGCGGATCCGGGACGTGTGGTGAAAAACTGTTTTTT. This sequence encodes CASGSGTCGEKLFF.

V and J are TRBV11-2 and TRBJ2-5, with 7 bases lining up with TRBD1. The V gene's germline CDR1 is SGHAT and CDR2 FQNNGV. Losses at the gene ends were 2 bases for V and 5 bases for J; bases not matched to a gene: 2. The CDR3 is 13 amino acids. The CDR3 bases are TGTGCCAGCAGCTTAAACAGGGGTGAGACCCAGTACTTC. Protein: CASSLNRGETQYF.

This rearrangement joins TRBV5-1 to TRBJ1-2; 12 bases are shared with TRBD1. CDR1 is SGHRS, CDR2 YFSETQ, per germline. This CDR3 has 14 residues. Losses at the gene ends were 4 bases for V and 6 bases for J; bases not matched to a gene: 4. DNA of the CDR3: TGCGCCAGCAGCGCGGGACAGGGGGCCAATGGCTACACCTTC. It is translated as CASSAGQGANGYTF.

The chain combines TRBV5-4 with TRBJ2-5; TRBD1 matches 7 bases. Germline CDR1 reads SGHNT; CDR2 reads YYREEE (reference sequence). The CDR3 totals 15 residues. Unmatched junction bases numbered 10, after V lost 4 bases and J lost 4 bases. Here the CDR3 DNA reads TGTGCCAGCAGCCGATCGACAGGGATGGGAGAGACCCAGTACTTC. It yields the protein CASSRSTGMGETQYF.

The J gene is TRBJ1-5, the V gene TRBV6-5, with 8 bases matching TRBD1. Germline V gene data show CDR1 as MNHEY and CDR2 as SVGAGI. J was trimmed by 3 bases and V by 5 bases; bases with no gene match: 6. The CDR3 covers 15 residues. CDR3 region: CASSPTGDDNQPQHF. The CDR3, as DNA: TGTGCCAGCAGTCCGACAGGGGATGACAATCAGCCCCAGCATTTT.